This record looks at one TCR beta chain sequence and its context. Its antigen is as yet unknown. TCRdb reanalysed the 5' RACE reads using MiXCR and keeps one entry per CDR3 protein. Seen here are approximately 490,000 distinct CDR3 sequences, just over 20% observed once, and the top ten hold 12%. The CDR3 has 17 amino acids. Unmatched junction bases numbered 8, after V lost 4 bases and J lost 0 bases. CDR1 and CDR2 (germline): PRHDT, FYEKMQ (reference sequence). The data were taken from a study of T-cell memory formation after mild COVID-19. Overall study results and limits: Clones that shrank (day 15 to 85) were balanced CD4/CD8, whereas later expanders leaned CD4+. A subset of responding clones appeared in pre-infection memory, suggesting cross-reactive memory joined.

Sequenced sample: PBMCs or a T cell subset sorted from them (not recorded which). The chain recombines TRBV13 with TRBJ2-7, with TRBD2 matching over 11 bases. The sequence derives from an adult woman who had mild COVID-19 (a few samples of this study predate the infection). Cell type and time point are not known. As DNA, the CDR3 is TGTGCCAGCAGCTCATCGGGACTAGCGGAACTCTCCTACGAGCAGTACTTC. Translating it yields CASSSSGLAELSYEQYF.